The 2 T cell receptor beta chains listed next were all sequenced from one sample in a study of cytomegalovirus exposure and HLA in healthy donors. The method was immunoSEQ multiplex PCR; TCRdb's version includes in-frame clones alone and lacks a portion of them. The repertoire holds 150,000 to 200,000 clones, with 80% to 90% as singletons. Sequencing input: PBMCs. These receptors originate from a young woman in good health and CMV-seronegative.

A few counts support this clone. J is TRBJ1-3 and V is TRBV7-9; TRBD1 matches at 8 bases. Germline loops: CDR1 SEHNR, CDR2 FQNEAQ (reference sequence). The CDR3 covers 14 residues. V dropped 1 base and J dropped 7; count of bases not matched to a gene: 3. The CDR3 reads CASSLGQGLNTIYF. CDR3 sequence (DNA): TGTGCCAGCAGCTTAGGACAGGGGCTGAACACCATATATTTT.

The J gene is TRBJ1-4, the V gene TRBV2; 7 bases map to TRBD1. Germline V gene lookup returns CDR1 SNHLY and CDR2 FYNNEI. The CDR3 covers 14 residues. V was pared by 6 bases and J by 8 bases, with 9 bases of the junction left unmatched. The CDR3 DNA reads TGTGCCAGCAGCCCAGACAGGGAAGGAGAAAAACTGTTTTTT. It is translated as CASSPDREGEKLFF.